This TCR beta chain derives from a study of shared clonotypes between healthy human individuals. A word on this clone: Its antigen is not known.

The healthy adult donors were HIV-negative and reported no recent acute infections or vaccinations. Assay used: immunoSEQ multiplex PCR; TCRdb lists only in-frame clones, some missing. Of around 510,000 clones listed, roughly 79% are singletons. CDR1 and CDR2 from the germline V gene are MNHEY and SVGAGI. With 4 bases clipped from V and 4 bases from J, the junction kept 9 bases outside the gene matches. CDR3 length: 16 amino acids. Points from the study as a whole: Only blood was sampled, and tissue TCR repertoires likely differ from blood ones.

The chain joins TRBV6-5 to TRBJ2-2, with 7 nucleotides matching TRBD2. This sequence originates from a woman aged 40-49 years in good health. Some clones in this sample may be carry-over from other donors' samples. Source material: PBMCs. Here the CDR3 DNA reads TGTGCCAGCAGTTTCGGACTAGGACCGAGCACCGGGGAGCTGTTTTTT. This translates into CASSFGLGPSTGELFF.